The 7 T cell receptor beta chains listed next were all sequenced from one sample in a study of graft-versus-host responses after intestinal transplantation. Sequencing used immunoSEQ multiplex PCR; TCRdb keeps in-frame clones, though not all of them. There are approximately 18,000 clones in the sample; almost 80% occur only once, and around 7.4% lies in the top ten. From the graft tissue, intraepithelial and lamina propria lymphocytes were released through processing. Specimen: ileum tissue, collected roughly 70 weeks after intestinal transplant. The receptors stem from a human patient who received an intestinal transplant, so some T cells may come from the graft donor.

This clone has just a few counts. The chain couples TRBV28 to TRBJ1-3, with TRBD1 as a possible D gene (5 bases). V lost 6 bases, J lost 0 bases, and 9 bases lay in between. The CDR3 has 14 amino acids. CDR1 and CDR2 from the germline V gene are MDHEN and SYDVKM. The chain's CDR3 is CASRGLNSGNTIYF. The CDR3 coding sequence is TGTGCCAGCAGGGGACTGAACTCTGGAAACACCATATATTTT.

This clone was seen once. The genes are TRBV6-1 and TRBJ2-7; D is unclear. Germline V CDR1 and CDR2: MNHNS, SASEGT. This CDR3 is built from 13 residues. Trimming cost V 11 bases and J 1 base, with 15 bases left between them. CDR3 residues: CAGLGRQSYEQYF. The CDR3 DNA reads TGTGCCGGCCTCGGACGGCAGTCCTACGAGCAGTACTTC.

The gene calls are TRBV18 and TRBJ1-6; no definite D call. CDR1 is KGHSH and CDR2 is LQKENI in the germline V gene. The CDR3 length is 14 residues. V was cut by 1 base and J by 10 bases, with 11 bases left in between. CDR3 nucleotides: TGTGCCAGCTCACCACTAGACAACTACTCACCCCTCCACTTT. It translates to CASSPLDNYSPLHF.

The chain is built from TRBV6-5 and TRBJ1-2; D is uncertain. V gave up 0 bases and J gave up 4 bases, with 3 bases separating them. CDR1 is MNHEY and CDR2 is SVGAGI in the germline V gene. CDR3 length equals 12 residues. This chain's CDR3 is CASSYSGYGYTF. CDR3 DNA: TGTGCCAGCAGTTACTCGGGCTATGGCTACACCTTC.

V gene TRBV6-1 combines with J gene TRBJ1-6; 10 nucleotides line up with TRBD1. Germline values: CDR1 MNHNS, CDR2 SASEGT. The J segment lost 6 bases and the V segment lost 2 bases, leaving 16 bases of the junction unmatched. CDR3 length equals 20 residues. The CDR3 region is CASSESGQPKRDRGNSPLHF. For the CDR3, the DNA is TGTGCCAGCAGTGAATCGGGCCAGCCAAAACGGGACAGGGGTAATTCACCCCTCCACTTT.

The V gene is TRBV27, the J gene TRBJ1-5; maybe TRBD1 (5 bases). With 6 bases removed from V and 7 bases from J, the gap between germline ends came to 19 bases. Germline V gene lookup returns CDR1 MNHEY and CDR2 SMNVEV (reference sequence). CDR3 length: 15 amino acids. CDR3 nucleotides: TGTGCCAGCAGCTCCGGGGCCACAACATGGCAGCCCCAGCATTTT. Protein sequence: CASSSGATTWQPQHF.

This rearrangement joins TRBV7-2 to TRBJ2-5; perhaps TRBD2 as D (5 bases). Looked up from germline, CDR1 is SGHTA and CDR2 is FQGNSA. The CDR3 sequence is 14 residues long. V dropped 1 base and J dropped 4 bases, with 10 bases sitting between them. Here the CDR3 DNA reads TGTGCCAGCAGCTTAGGGGCGGCGGGAGAGACCCAGTACTTC. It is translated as CASSLGAAGETQYF. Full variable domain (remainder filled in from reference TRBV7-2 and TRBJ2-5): GAGVSQSPSNKVTEKGKDVELRCDPISGHTALYWYRQSLGQGLEFLIYFQGNSAPDKSGLPSDRFSAERTGGSVSTLTIQRTQQEDSAVYLCASSLGAAGETQYFGPGTRLLVL.